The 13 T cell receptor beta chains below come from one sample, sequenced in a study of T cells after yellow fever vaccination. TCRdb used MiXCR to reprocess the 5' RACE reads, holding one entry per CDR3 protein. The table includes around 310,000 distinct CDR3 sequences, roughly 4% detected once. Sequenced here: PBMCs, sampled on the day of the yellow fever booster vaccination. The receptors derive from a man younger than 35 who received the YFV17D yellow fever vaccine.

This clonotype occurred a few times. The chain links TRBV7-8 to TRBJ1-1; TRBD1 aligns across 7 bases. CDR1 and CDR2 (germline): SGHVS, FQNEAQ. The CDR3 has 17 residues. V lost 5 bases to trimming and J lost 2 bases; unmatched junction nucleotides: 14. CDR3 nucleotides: TGTGCCAGCAGCAGACAGGGAAGTGTTGTGTTTAACACTGAAGCTTTCTTT. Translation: CASSRQGSVVFNTEAFF.

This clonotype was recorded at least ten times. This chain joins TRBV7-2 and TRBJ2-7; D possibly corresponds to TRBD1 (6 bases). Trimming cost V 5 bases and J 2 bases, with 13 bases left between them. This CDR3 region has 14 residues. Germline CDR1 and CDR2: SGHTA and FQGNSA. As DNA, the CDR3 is TGTGCCAGCAGCCCCCGAAGGACAGCCTACGAGCAGTACTTC. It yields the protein CASSPRRTAYEQYF.

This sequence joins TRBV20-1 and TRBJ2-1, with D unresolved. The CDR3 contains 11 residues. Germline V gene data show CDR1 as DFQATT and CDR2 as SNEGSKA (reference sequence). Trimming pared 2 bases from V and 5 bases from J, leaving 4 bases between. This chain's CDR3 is CSARTDNEQFF. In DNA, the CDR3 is TGCAGTGCTAGAACGGACAATGAGCAGTTCTTC.

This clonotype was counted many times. The CDR3 coding sequence is TGTGCTAGTGGTCCTCCGGGGGGACGCAGTGAAGCTTTCTTT. Its protein product is CASGPPGGRSEAFF. This sequence joins TRBV12-5 and TRBJ1-1, with TRBD1 as a possible D gene (5 bases). V was shortened by 5 bases and J by 7 bases, with 17 bases between the two germline ends. Germline V gives CDR1 LGHNT, CDR2 FRNRAP. The CDR3 contains 14 residues.

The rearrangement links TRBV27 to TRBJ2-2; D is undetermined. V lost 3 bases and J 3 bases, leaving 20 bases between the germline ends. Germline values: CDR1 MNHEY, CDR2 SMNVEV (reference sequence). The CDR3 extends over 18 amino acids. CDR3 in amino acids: CASSLGGRTNWDTGELFF. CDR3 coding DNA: TGTGCCAGCAGTTTGGGTGGCAGGACGAATTGGGACACCGGGGAGCTGTTTTTT.

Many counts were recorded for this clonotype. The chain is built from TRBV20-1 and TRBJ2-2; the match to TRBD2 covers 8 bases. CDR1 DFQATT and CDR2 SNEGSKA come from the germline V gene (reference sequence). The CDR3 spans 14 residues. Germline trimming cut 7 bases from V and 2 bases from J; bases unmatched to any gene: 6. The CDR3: CSVLLAENTGELFF. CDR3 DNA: TGCAGTGTCCTACTAGCGGAAAACACCGGGGAGCTGTTTTTT.

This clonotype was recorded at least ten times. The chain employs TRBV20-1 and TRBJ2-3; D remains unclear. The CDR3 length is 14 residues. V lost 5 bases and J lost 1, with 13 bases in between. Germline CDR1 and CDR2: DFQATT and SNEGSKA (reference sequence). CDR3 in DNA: TGCAGTGCTCCCATCACACACCGCACAGATACGCAGTATTTT. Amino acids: CSAPITHRTDTQYF.

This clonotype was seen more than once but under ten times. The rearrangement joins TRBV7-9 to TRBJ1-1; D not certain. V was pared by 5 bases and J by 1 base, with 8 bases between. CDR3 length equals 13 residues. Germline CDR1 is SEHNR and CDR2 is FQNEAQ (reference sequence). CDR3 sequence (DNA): TGTGCCAGCAGCGGGTATGGGAACACTGAAGCTTTCTTT. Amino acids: CASSGYGNTEAFF.

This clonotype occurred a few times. The CDR3 DNA follows: TGTGCCAGCGGACCTAGCGGGGGTTACGGGAATGAGCAGTTCTTC. Protein sequence: CASGPSGGYGNEQFF. The chain combines TRBV11-2 with TRBJ2-1; TRBD2 matches 10 bases. The CDR3 runs 15 residues. The V and J ends lost 8 bases and 7 bases, in that order; junction bases with no gene match: 11. Per the germline V gene, CDR1 is SGHAT and CDR2 is FQNNGV.

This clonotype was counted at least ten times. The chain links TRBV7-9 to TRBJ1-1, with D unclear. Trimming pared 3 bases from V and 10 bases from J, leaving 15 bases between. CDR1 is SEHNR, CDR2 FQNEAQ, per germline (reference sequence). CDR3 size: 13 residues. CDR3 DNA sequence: TGTGCCAGCAGCTTTTCCTCCTCCGGGTTAGCTTTCTTT. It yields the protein CASSFSSSGLAFF.

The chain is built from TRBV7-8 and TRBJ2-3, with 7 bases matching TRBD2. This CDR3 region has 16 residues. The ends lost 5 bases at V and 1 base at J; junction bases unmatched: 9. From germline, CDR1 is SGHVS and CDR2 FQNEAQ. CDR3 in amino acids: CASSHPQRGGTDTQYF. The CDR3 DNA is TGTGCCAGCAGCCACCCCCAGCGGGGAGGCACAGATACGCAGTATTTT.

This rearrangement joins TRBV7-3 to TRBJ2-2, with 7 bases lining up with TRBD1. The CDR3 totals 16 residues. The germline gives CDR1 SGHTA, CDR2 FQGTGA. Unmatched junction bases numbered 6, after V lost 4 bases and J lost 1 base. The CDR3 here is CASSWTGTVNTGELFF. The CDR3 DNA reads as TGTGCCAGCAGCTGGACCGGGACAGTGAACACCGGGGAGCTGTTTTTT.

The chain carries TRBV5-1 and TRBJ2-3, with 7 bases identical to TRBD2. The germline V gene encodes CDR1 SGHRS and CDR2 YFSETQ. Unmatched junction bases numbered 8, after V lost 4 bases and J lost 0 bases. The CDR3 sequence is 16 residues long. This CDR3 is CASSMAPAGSTDTQYF. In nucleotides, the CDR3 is TGCGCCAGCAGCATGGCACCAGCGGGGAGCACAGATACGCAGTATTTT. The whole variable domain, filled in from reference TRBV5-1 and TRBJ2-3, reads KAGVTQTPRYLIKTRGQQVTLSCSPISGHRSVSWYQQTPGQGLQFLFEYFSETQRNKGNFPGRFSGRQFSNSRSEMNVSTLELGDSALYLCASSMAPAGSTDTQYFGPGTRLTVL.